The clone carrying this TCR beta chain was recorded only once. Its specificity is not known. This entry is derived from a study of cytomegalovirus exposure and HLA in healthy donors. Study-level background: Early on, a data release was issued that held tens of millions of unique TCRs from HLA-typed donors. When 350 to 500 donors were genotyped, around 77% of them were found to fall in the Caucasian-associated ancestry cluster.

Trimming cost V 8 bases and J 3 bases; bases outside gene matches: 9. The CDR3 is made up of 15 amino acids. The germline CDR1 and CDR2 sequences are LNHDA and SQIVND (reference sequence). General study points: Accurate predictions that matched the HLA-A and HLA-B alleles of most subjects were reportedly made from TCR beta sequences.

PCR involved 60 Vbeta and 13 Jbeta primers. Data came from immunoSEQ multiplex PCR; TCRdb stores just in-frame clones and leaves some out. The sample lists roughly 200,000 clones; approximately 77% were seen once. Source material: PBMCs. This sequence originates from a man between 35 and 55 years old in good health and CMV-seropositive. The chain combines TRBV19 with TRBJ1-5; the match to TRBD1 covers 8 bases. Written as DNA, the CDR3 is TGTGCCAGTGGCCTTACGGGACAGGTCAATCAGCCCCAGCATTTT. It specifies CASGLTGQVNQPQHF.